The rows below give T cell receptor beta chains drawn from one sample of a study of response to subunit inactivated influenza vaccine. TCRdb itself ran the RT-PCR reads through MiXCR, one entry per CDR3 protein. The sample holds 400,000 to 650,000 distinct CDR3 sequences, approximately 7.2% seen once. The specimen comprised PBMCs from blood, sampled about 23 months after vaccination. Receptors were obtained from a man between 45 and 75 years old who received an inactivated influenza vaccine. CDR3s include the opening cysteine and the closing phenylalanine or tryptophan. D genes are given only for firm matches. The size of a clone is reported for some rows only, either as once, few or many, or as a class for expanded clones.

d_call	j_call	v_call	clone_size	cdr3_aa	cdr3_nt
TRBD1	TRBJ1-1	TRBV10-3	many	CAISDPVVDPTDRVPEAFF	TGTGCCATCAGTGATCCCGTAGTAGACCCGACAGACAGGGTCCCTGAAGCTTTCTTT
-	TRBJ2-5	TRBV6-2/TRBV6-3	few	CASSYRNRVAKETQYF	TGTGCCAGCAGTTACCGAAACAGGGTTGCGAAAGAGACCCAGTACTTC
-	TRBJ2-1	TRBV7-6	once	CASSLIYNEQFF	TGTGCCAGCAGCTTAATATACAATGAGCAGTTCTTC
-	TRBJ1-2	TRBV12-3/TRBV12-4	many	CASSLAHRERGGYTF	TGTGCCAGCAGTTTAGCGCATCGGGAGCGAGGAGGCTACACCTTC
-	TRBJ1-5	TRBV12-3/TRBV12-4	-	CASSEGGNQPQHF	TGTGCCAGCAGTGAAGGGGGAAATCAGCCCCAGCATTTT
-	TRBJ1-1	TRBV28	-	CASSSSVGAYTEAFF	TGTGCCAGCAGTTCATCTGTAGGGGCTTACACTGAAGCTTTCTTT
-	TRBJ2-7	TRBV7-2	few	CASSPKAGTIGEQYF	TGTGCCAGCAGTCCTAAAGCAGGCACCATAGGGGAGCAGTACTTC
-	TRBJ2-7	TRBV29-1	few	CSVEGMGSYEQYF	TGCAGCGTTGAGGGAATGGGCTCCTACGAGCAGTACTTC
-	TRBJ2-2	TRBV7-3	many	CASSPDRAGELFF	TGTGCCAGCAGCCCCGACCGGGCCGGGGAGCTGTTTTTT
TRBD1	TRBJ1-5	TRBV24-1	-	CATSGGTGLQPQHF	TGTGCCACCAGCGGAGGGACAGGACTTCAGCCCCAGCATTTT
-	TRBJ1-1	TRBV12-3/TRBV12-4	many	CASSFNVETEAFF	TGTGCCAGCAGTTTTAACGTAGAAACTGAAGCTTTCTTT
-	TRBJ2-7	TRBV10-3	few	CASAGNAHEQYF	TGTGCCAGCGCAGGGAATGCCCACGAGCAGTACTTC
-	TRBJ2-1	TRBV5-1	few	CASSLEGGPLFF	TGCGCCAGCAGCTTGGAGGGCGGCCCCCTATTCTTC
-	TRBJ1-4	TRBV20-1	-	CSAKLEGREKLFF	TGCAGTGCTAAGCTTGAGGGGAGGGAAAAACTGTTTTTT
-	TRBJ2-1	TRBV20-1	-	CSVVYNEQFF	TGCAGTGTCGTCTACAATGAGCAGTTCTTC
TRBD2	TRBJ2-3	TRBV30	many	CAWRPGRAGTDTQYF	TGTGCCTGGAGGCCAGGAAGAGCGGGAACAGATACGCAGTATTTT
-	TRBJ2-1	TRBV12-3/TRBV12-4	few	CASRDGETTPYNEQFF	TGTGCCAGCAGGGACGGGGAGACTACCCCCTACAATGAGCAGTTCTTC
-	TRBJ1-5	TRBV19	many	CASSRLREPQHF	TGTGCCAGTAGTCGTCTCCGGGAGCCCCAGCATTTT
TRBD2	TRBJ2-1	TRBV6-1	-	CASSALAGNSYNEQFF	TGTGCCAGCAGCGCATTAGCGGGAAACTCCTACAATGAGCAGTTCTTC
-	TRBJ2-2	TRBV15	many	CATRGSATGELFF	TGTGCCACCCGGGGGAGCGCCACCGGGGAGCTGTTTTTT
-	TRBJ2-5	TRBV19	few	CASSIGDRVAQETQYF	TGTGCCAGTAGTATAGGCGACAGAGTCGCCCAAGAGACCCAGTACTTC
-	TRBJ1-4	TRBV5-1	many	CASSLGGRVAEKLFF	TGCGCCAGCAGCTTGGGGGGCAGGGTCGCTGAAAAACTGTTTTTT
-	TRBJ2-5	TRBV18	few	CASSPWSGQETQYF	TGTGCCAGCTCACCATGGAGTGGTCAAGAGACCCAGTACTTC
TRBD1	TRBJ1-1	TRBV3-1	-	CASSLSDRAHMGEAFF	TGTGCCAGCAGCCTGTCTGACAGGGCCCACATGGGTGAAGCTTTCTTT
-	TRBJ2-5	TRBV9	many	CASSASSGGGGETQYF	TGTGCCAGCAGCGCCTCTTCAGGGGGAGGTGGAGAGACCCAGTACTTC
TRBD1	TRBJ2-1	TRBV5-1	-	CASTPPGTGGYNEQFF	TGCGCCAGCACCCCCCCCGGGACAGGGGGCTACAATGAGCAGTTCTTC
-	TRBJ2-1	TRBV11-1	-	CASSLGRGGSSGTEQFF	TGTGCCAGCAGCTTAGGTAGGGGGGGGTCCTCTGGGACTGAGCAGTTCTTC
-	TRBJ1-1	TRBV7-2	few	CASSLEFQAFEAFF	TGTGCCAGCAGCTTAGAGTTCCAGGCCTTTGAAGCTTTCTTT
TRBD1	TRBJ1-4	TRBV4-2	many	CASSLLGRDSTYNNEKLFF	TGTGCCAGCAGCCTTCTGGGTCGGGACAGCACGTATAATAATGAAAAACTGTTTTTT
-	TRBJ1-6	TRBV5-1	many	CASSLDGDNSPLHF	TGCGCCAGCAGCTTGGACGGCGATAATTCACCCCTCCACTTT
-	TRBJ1-1	TRBV12-3/TRBV12-4	few	CASRTQGFTEAFF	TGTGCCAGCAGAACTCAGGGTTTCACTGAAGCTTTCTTT
TRBD2	TRBJ2-5	TRBV7-9	few	CASSPRGRGGEETQYF	TGTGCCAGCAGCCCCAGAGGACGGGGGGGAGAAGAGACCCAGTACTTC
TRBD2	TRBJ2-3	TRBV14	few	CASSLTTPSTSGRKSDTQYF	TGTGCCAGCAGCCTAACAACGCCCAGCACTAGCGGGAGGAAGTCAGATACGCAGTATTTT
-	TRBJ2-1	TRBV15	many	CATSRDRTLKREQFF	TGTGCCACCAGCAGAGATAGGACACTCAAGCGTGAGCAGTTCTTC
-	TRBJ1-1	TRBV4-3	few	CASSHVVAGEAFF	TGCGCCAGCAGCCATGTCGTCGCGGGGGAAGCTTTCTTT
-	TRBJ2-7	TRBV18	many	CASSPPTRQQYF	TGTGCCAGCTCACCACCTACCCGGCAGCAGTACTTC
TRBD1	TRBJ2-5	TRBV15	many	CATSRDPTGQETQYF	TGTGCCACCAGCAGAGACCCGACAGGGCAAGAGACCCAGTACTTC
TRBD1	TRBJ1-6	TRBV2	few	CASSEGRRTGVSPLHF	TGTGCCAGCAGTGAAGGTCGACGGACAGGGGTTTCACCCCTCCACTTT
TRBD2	TRBJ2-5	TRBV29-1	-	CSETSGSETQYF	TGCAGCGAGACTAGCGGTTCGGAGACCCAGTACTTC
-	TRBJ2-1	TRBV7-2	many	CASSLFTGPNEQFF	TGTGCCAGCAGCTTATTTACCGGACCTAATGAGCAGTTCTTC
-	TRBJ1-5	TRBV12-3/TRBV12-4	-	CASSSRPNQPQHF	TGTGCCAGCAGTTCGCGACCAAATCAGCCCCAGCATTTT
-	TRBJ2-7	TRBV28	-	CASTGPKEGISYEQYF	TGTGCCAGCACTGGACCCAAAGAGGGGATATCCTACGAGCAGTACTTC
TRBD2	TRBJ2-7	TRBV7-6	many	CASSPRLAGGLEQYF	TGTGCCAGCAGCCCAAGACTAGCGGGGGGGCTCGAGCAGTACTTC
-	TRBJ1-2	TRBV5-5	-	CASNSGSGEYGYTF	TGTGCCAGCAACTCGGGGTCAGGGGAATATGGCTACACCTTC
-	TRBJ2-3	TRBV7-8	many	CASSSGTRLGTDTQYF	TGTGCCAGCAGCTCCGGGACCCGGCTCGGCACAGATACGCAGTATTTT
-	TRBJ2-2	TRBV6-1	many	CASRRGQNTGELFF	TGTGCCAGCAGGAGGGGACAGAACACCGGGGAGCTGTTTTTT
-	TRBJ2-7	TRBV20-1	many	CSASDPSNSYEQYF	TGCAGTGCTAGTGATCCCAGTAACTCCTACGAGCAGTACTTC
-	TRBJ2-1	TRBV6-6	-	CASSYSHIEQFF	TGTGCCAGCAGTTACTCCCATATTGAGCAGTTCTTC
-	TRBJ1-2	TRBV5-1	few	CASSPGDTNYGYTF	TGCGCCAGCAGCCCAGGAGATACCAACTATGGCTACACCTTC
-	TRBJ2-2	TRBV5-1	few	CASSLYNAELFF	TGCGCCAGCAGCTTGTACAATGCGGAGCTGTTTTTT
-	TRBJ2-7	TRBV15	few	CATSWTRSYEQYF	TGTGCCACCAGCTGGACTCGCTCCTACGAGCAGTACTTC
-	TRBJ2-4	TRBV20-1	-	CSASTGVPRNIQYF	TGCAGTGCCTCGACGGGTGTGCCGAGAAACATTCAGTACTTC
TRBD1	TRBJ2-3	TRBV12-3/TRBV12-4	many	CASSQLRDRYTDTQYF	TGTGCCAGCAGTCAACTCCGGGACAGGTACACAGATACGCAGTATTTT
-	TRBJ2-5	TRBV7-9	-	CASSPWRAGGLQETQYF	TGTGCCAGCAGCCCCTGGAGAGCAGGGGGACTCCAAGAGACCCAGTACTTC